Reported below is one T cell receptor beta chain. The antigen is unknown. The identical CDR3 is also encoded by other nucleotide sequences in the sample. Assay used: immunoSEQ multiplex PCR; TCRdb lists only in-frame clones, some missing. The sample carries 50,000 to 70,000 clones, 90% to 95% recorded once. These data belong to a study of T cells in localized non-small cell lung cancer. Study-wide results and caveats: As only one tumor region underwent sequencing, heterogeneity remains possible.

Germline CDR1 reads SEHNR; CDR2 reads FQNEAQ (reference sequence). The CDR3 runs to 12 residues. V trimming: 5 bases; J trimming: 6 bases; junction bases outside the gene matches: 3. The rearrangement links TRBV7-9 to TRBJ2-7; 8 bases are shared with TRBD2. The origin of this receptor is a man aged 35-75 years with stage I lung adenocarcinoma. Sequencing was performed on peripheral blood, taken before any cancer treatment. Written as DNA, the CDR3 is TGTGCCAGCAGCCTAAGCGGGAGCGAGCAGTACTTC. As protein: CASSLSGSEQYF.